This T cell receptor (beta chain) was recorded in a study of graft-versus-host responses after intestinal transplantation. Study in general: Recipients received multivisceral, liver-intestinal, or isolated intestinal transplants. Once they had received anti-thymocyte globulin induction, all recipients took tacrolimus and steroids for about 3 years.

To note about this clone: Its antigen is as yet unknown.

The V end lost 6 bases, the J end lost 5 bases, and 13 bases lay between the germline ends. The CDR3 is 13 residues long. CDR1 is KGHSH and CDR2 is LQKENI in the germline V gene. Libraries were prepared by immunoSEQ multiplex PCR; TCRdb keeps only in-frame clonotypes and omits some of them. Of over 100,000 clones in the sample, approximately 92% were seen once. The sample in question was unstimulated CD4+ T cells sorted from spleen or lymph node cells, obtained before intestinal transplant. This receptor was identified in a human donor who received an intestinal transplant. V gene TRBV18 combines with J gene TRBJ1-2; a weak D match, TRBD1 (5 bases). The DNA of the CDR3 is TGTGCCAGCTCTCTCGACAGATCTTATGGCTACACCTTC. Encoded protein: CASSLDRSYGYTF. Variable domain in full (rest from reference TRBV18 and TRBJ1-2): NAGVMQNPRHLVRRRGQEARLRCSPMKGHSHVYWYRQLPEEGLKFMVYLQKENIIDESGMPKERFSAEFPKEGPSILRIQQVVRGDSAAYFCASSLDRSYGYTFGSGTRLTVV.